The 28 T cell receptor beta chains in this list originate from one sample, sequenced in a study of memory CD4+ T cells and cytomegalovirus serostatus. Produced via immunoSEQ multiplex PCR; TCRdb's table is partial and in-frame only. In the table there are about 40,000 clones, just under 80% of which are singletons. Single viable CD3+CD4+CD8-CD45RO+ cells were sorted as the memory CD4+ T cells. Material for sequencing was memory CD4+ T cells from blood. Source of these receptors: an adult in good health and CMV-seronegative.

This chain joins TRBV7-2 and TRBJ2-1, with 11 bases lining up with TRBD2. The CDR3 is 15 amino acids. With V trimmed by 3 bases and J by 7 bases, 5 bases remained unmatched. The germline V gene has CDR1 SGHTA and CDR2 FQGNSA. Written as DNA, the CDR3 is TGTGCCAGCAGCTTTACTAGCGGGGGACAGAATGAGCAGTTCTTC. Amino acid sequence: CASSFTSGGQNEQFF.

This chain uses TRBV2 with TRBJ1-2, with unresolved D. Germline V gene lookup returns CDR1 SNHLY and CDR2 FYNNEI. The length of the CDR3 is 13 residues. Trimming stripped 10 bases from V and 3 bases from J, with 15 bases between. CDR3 protein: CATAGQADYGYTF. The CDR3 nucleotides are TGTGCCACCGCCGGGCAGGCGGACTATGGCTACACCTTC.

The chain joins TRBV21-1 to TRBJ2-5. TRBV21-1 is a recognized pseudogene. This CDR3 is built from 13 residues. The CDR3 sequence is CASSARGEETQYF. CDR3 DNA: TGTGCCAGCAGCGCACGAGGGGAAGAGACCCAGTACTTC.

The chain links TRBV2 to TRBJ1-2; no firm D call. Germline lookup yields CDR1 SNHLY and CDR2 FYNNEI. The V end lost 7 bases, the J end lost 2 bases, and 5 bases lay between the germline ends. The CDR3 has 11 amino acids. The CDR3 bases are TGTGCCAGCACCCGCAACTATGGCTACACCTTC. This encodes CASTRNYGYTF.

There are a few counts of this clone. The chain combines TRBV2 with TRBJ2-7; D unclear. The length of the CDR3 is 14 residues. V was cut by 7 bases and J by 0 bases, with 13 bases left in between. Germline-derived CDR1 and CDR2 are SNHLY and FYNNEI. The DNA of the CDR3 is TGTGCCAGCATCCCGGACCGTCCCTCCTACGAGCAGTACTTC. Its translation is CASIPDRPSYEQYF.

This chain uses TRBV11-2 with TRBJ2-2, with D possibly being TRBD2 (6 bases). With 3 bases removed from V and 6 bases from J, the gap between germline ends came to 14 bases. The CDR3 is 15 residues long. Germline V gives CDR1 SGHAT, CDR2 FQNNGV. CDR3 region: CASSLAGLGAGELFF. The DNA for the CDR3 is TGTGCCAGCAGCTTGGCGGGGCTGGGGGCCGGGGAGCTGTTTTTT.

This chain links TRBV6-6 with TRBJ1-2; 7 nucleotides line up with TRBD1. The CDR3 is made up of 11 amino acids. V shed 8 bases and J 8 bases; nucleotides not matched to a gene: 5. CDR1 is MNHNY and CDR2 is SVGAGI in the germline V gene (reference sequence). The CDR3 DNA reads as TGTGCCAGCTGGGTACAGGGGGGCTACACCTTC. Protein product: CASWVQGGYTF.

A few counts support this clone. This rearrangement joins TRBV27 to TRBJ2-7, with a weak D call TRBD2 (6 bases). CDR1 MNHEY and CDR2 SMNVEV come from the germline V gene (reference sequence). The CDR3 length is 17 residues. V lost 2 bases, J lost 5 bases, and 22 bases lay in between. DNA for the CDR3: TGTGCCAGCAGTTTAGGCCGCAGACTAGGGATTAAGAACGAGCAGTACTTC. Amino acids: CASSLGRRLGIKNEQYF.

The V and J genes are TRBV6-6 and TRBJ1-6; perhaps TRBD1 as D (6 bases). Germline CDR1 reads MNHNY; CDR2 reads SVGAGI (reference sequence). This CDR3 spans 13 amino acids. V was pared by 6 bases and J by 9 bases, with 12 bases between. Here the CDR3 reads CASRTGSGSPLHF. The DNA for the CDR3 is TGTGCCAGCAGAACAGGGTCGGGTTCACCCCTCCACTTT.

The chain couples TRBV7-6 to TRBJ2-7; 8 nucleotides align to TRBD1. The CDR3 sequence is 13 residues long. J lost 6 bases, V lost 4 bases, and 5 bases had no gene match. Germline values: CDR1 SGHVS, CDR2 FNYEAQ. CDR3 bases: TGTGCCAGCAGCTCGGGACAGGCGACCGAGCAGTACTTC. Its translation is CASSSGQATEQYF.

About this clone itself: The sample contains more than one DNA sequence encoding this CDR3. This chain joins TRBV10-1 and TRBJ2-7; TRBD2 aligns across 7 bases. Germline values: CDR1 WNHNN, CDR2 SYGVQD (reference sequence). Germline trimming cut 3 bases from V and 1 base from J; bases unmatched to any gene: 6. This CDR3 spans 15 amino acids. The CDR3 DNA follows: TGCGCCAGCAGTGATGGGGGGGAAGGATCCTACGAGCAGTACTTC. Its protein is CASSDGGEGSYEQYF.

DNA for the CDR3: TGTGCCAGCAGTGGCTGGACAGGGGGCAGGGAGACCCAGTACTTC. This sequence encodes CASSGWTGGRETQYF. This chain uses TRBV6-1 with TRBJ2-5; 11 nucleotides agree with TRBD1. There are 15 residues in the CDR3. The trim removed 4 bases at V and 5 bases at J, leaving 6 bases unmatched. Germline values: CDR1 MNHNS, CDR2 SASEGT.

The rearrangement uses TRBV7-9 and TRBJ1-1, with unresolved D. Germline V CDR1 and CDR2: SEHNR, FQNEAQ (reference sequence). Between the trimmed V and J ends, which lost 2 bases and 0 bases, there was a span of 19 bases. CDR3 length: 18 residues. The CDR3 coding sequence is TGTGCCAGCAGCTTAAATCGGGTCCGGGGAAAGATGAACACTGAAGCTTTCTTT. Protein: CASSLNRVRGKMNTEAFF.

The CDR3 loop is CASSPHAGSGANVLTF. CDR3 in DNA: TGTGCCAGCAGTCCCCACGCGGGCTCTGGGGCCAACGTCCTGACTTTC. V usage is TRBV6-6 and J usage is TRBJ2-6, with D maybe TRBD2 (5 bases). CDR1 is MNHNY, CDR2 SVGAGI, per germline (reference sequence). The CDR3 totals 16 residues. Deletions cut 5 bases from V and 0 bases from J, with 11 bases between.

This clone appeared a few times. The genes are TRBV4-1 and TRBJ1-1; tentatively, D is TRBD1 (5 bases). Germline V gives CDR1 MGHRA, CDR2 YSYEKL. The CDR3 is 16 amino acids. Trimming removed 0 bases at V and 3 bases at J, with 14 bases between. The CDR3 coding sequence is TGCGCCAGCAGCCAAGAGGAAGGACACTCGTACACTGAAGCTTTCTTT. Residues: CASSQEEGHSYTEAFF.

The chain couples TRBV5-5 to TRBJ2-2; a weak D match, TRBD1 (5 bases). From germline, CDR1 is SGHKS and CDR2 YYEKEE (reference sequence). The CDR3 spans 15 residues. V shed 4 bases and J shed 0 bases, with 10 bases lying between them. The CDR3 sequence is CASSRQIANTGELFF. CDR3 coding DNA: TGTGCCAGCAGCAGACAGATCGCGAACACCGGGGAGCTGTTTTTT.

The rearrangement uses TRBV30 and TRBJ1-1; 11 nucleotides match TRBD1. Germline trimming cut 6 bases from V and 5 bases from J; bases unmatched to any gene: 8. The CDR3 runs to 14 residues. The V gene's germline CDR1 is GTSNPN and CDR2 SVGIG (reference sequence). The CDR3 sequence: CACPPGQGGTEAFF. The CDR3 DNA sequence: TGTGCCTGCCCGCCGGGACAGGGGGGTACTGAAGCTTTCTTT.

This clone occurred once. The chain's CDR3 is CASSSPPGGVRDQPQHF. CDR3 nucleotide sequence: TGTGCCAGTAGTAGTCCCCCAGGGGGGGTTCGGGATCAGCCCCAGCATTTT. V gene TRBV19 combines with J gene TRBJ1-5, with TRBD1 matching 7 bases. V shed 4 bases and J 5 bases; nucleotides not matched to a gene: 14. This CDR3 contains 17 residues. The V gene's germline CDR1 is LNHDA and CDR2 SQIVND (reference sequence).

V usage is TRBV18 and J usage is TRBJ1-1; TRBD1 matches 9 bases. Germline CDR1 and CDR2: KGHSH and LQKENI. The V and J ends lost 4 bases and 0 bases, in that order; junction bases with no gene match: 9. The CDR3 is 17 residues long. This chain's CDR3 is CASSLGQGLGVNTEAFF. The CDR3 DNA reads TGTGCCAGCTCACTAGGACAGGGGCTTGGGGTGAACACTGAAGCTTTCTTT.

The rearrangement links TRBV11-2 to TRBJ2-2; no clear D gene. CDR1 and CDR2 (germline): SGHAT, FQNNGV. The length of the CDR3 is 12 residues. Trimming pared 3 bases from V and 2 bases from J, leaving 1 base between. In DNA, the CDR3 is TGTGCCAGCAGCTTTAACACCGGGGAGCTGTTTTTT. Translating gives CASSFNTGELFF.

In this sample, this clone turned up once. The rearrangement joins TRBV9 to TRBJ1-4; weak D call: TRBD1 (6 bases). V gave up 3 bases and J gave up 3 bases, with 12 bases separating them. The length of the CDR3 is 15 residues. Germline-derived CDR1 and CDR2 are SGDLS and YYNGEE. The CDR3 protein is CASSEGGRPNEKLFF. Here the CDR3 DNA reads TGTGCCAGCAGCGAGGGGGGGAGGCCTAATGAAAAACTGTTTTTT.

This clone was recorded only once. This chain uses TRBV9 with TRBJ2-7; perhaps TRBD2 as D (6 bases). The CDR3 loop spans 15 amino acids. The V gene's germline CDR1 is SGDLS and CDR2 YYNGEE. V shed 3 bases and J shed 3 bases, with 16 bases lying between them. The DNA for the CDR3 is TGTGCCAGCAGCGGGACGGGACTCCTATTCTACGAGCAGTACTTC. Protein product: CASSGTGLLFYEQYF. Full variable domain (remainder filled in from reference TRBV9 and TRBJ2-7): DSGVTQTPKHLITATGQRVTLRCSPRSGDLSVYWYQQSLDQGLQFLIQYYNGEERAKGNILERFSAQQFPDLHSELNLSSLELGDSALYFCASSGTGLLFYEQYFGPGTRLTVT.

The chain uses TRBV4-1 and TRBJ2-7; maybe TRBD1 (5 bases). CDR3 size: 14 residues. CDR1 is MGHRA, CDR2 YSYEKL, per germline. Trimming took 4 bases from V and 5 from J, leaving 15 bases between them. For the CDR3, the DNA is TGCGCCAGCAGCCGGGGCCCAAGTATAGACGAGCAGTACTTC. Residues: CASSRGPSIDEQYF.

The V and J genes are TRBV15 and TRBJ1-2; no reliable D call. This CDR3 contains 14 residues. In germline, CDR1 is LNHNV, CDR2 YYDKDF (reference sequence). Trimming cost V 0 bases and J 8 bases, with 13 bases left between them. CDR3 residues: CATSRDQRVGGYTF. As DNA, the CDR3 is TGTGCCACCAGCAGAGATCAACGGGTGGGAGGCTACACCTTC.

The J gene is TRBJ1-2, the V gene TRBV19; no definite D call. V lost 2 bases and J 2 bases, leaving 6 bases between the germline ends. In germline, CDR1 is LNHDA, CDR2 SQIVND (reference sequence). The CDR3 sequence is 13 residues long. CDR3 sequence reads: CASSIRGNYGYTF. In DNA form, the CDR3 reads TGTGCCAGTAGTATAAGAGGAAACTATGGCTACACCTTC.

This clone is classed as medium-sized. The gene calls are TRBV19 and TRBJ1-1; weak D call: TRBD1 (5 bases). The CDR3 loop spans 13 amino acids. The germline CDR1 and CDR2 sequences are LNHDA and SQIVND (reference sequence). The germline V and J ends were trimmed by 5 bases and 10 bases, with 17 bases remaining between them. Here the CDR3 reads CASSPDTGRVAFF. In DNA form, the CDR3 reads TGTGCCAGTAGTCCCGACACAGGACGGGTAGCTTTCTTT. Based on the CDR3 plus reference TRBV19 and TRBJ1-1, the full variable domain is DGGITQSPKYLFRKEGQNVTLSCEQNLNHDAMYWYRQDPGQGLRLIYYSQIVNDFQKGDIAEGYSVSREKKESFPLTVTSAQKNPTAFYLCASSPDTGRVAFFGQGTRLTVV.

This clone came up once. The rearrangement joins TRBV15 to TRBJ2-1; D is unclear. This CDR3 is built from 14 residues. Germline-derived CDR1 and CDR2 are LNHNV and YYDKDF (reference sequence). Trimming left V 0 bases short and J 7 bases short, with 10 bases between. Here the CDR3 reads CATSRDFVENEQFF. CDR3 DNA sequence: TGTGCCACCAGCAGAGATTTCGTTGAAAATGAGCAGTTCTTC.

V gene TRBV27 combines with J gene TRBJ1-6; weak D call: TRBD1 (5 bases). This CDR3 region has 14 residues. Germline values: CDR1 MNHEY, CDR2 SMNVEV (reference sequence). Trimming stripped 7 bases from V and 6 bases from J, with 13 bases between. CDR3 loop: CASNFGGFNSPLHF. CDR3 DNA: TGTGCCAGCAATTTTGGGGGATTTAATTCACCCCTCCACTTT.